These 27 T cell receptor beta chains share one sample of origin, sequenced in a study of CD8 T cells in Susac syndrome (dated by TCRdb to the late 2010s). Receptors were amplified or captured by the immunoSEQ multiplex PCR assay. RNA was extracted using the RNeasy kit, and roughly 0.5 to 1 microgram was reverse transcribed with random hexamers. TCRdb's own reprocessing of the public reads used fastp at Q25 and MiXCR and kept productive beta chains. Rows are unified per CDR3 protein, each entry keeping the most common DNA and genes. The sample table lists some 200,000 distinct CDR3 sequences, almost 96% of them with a count of one. The ten largest make up approximately 0.098% of the sample. Specimen: CD4+ T cells from PBMCs. The receptors shown here come from a human donor with Susac syndrome.

This clonotype was seen only once. The chain couples TRBV12-3 or TRBV12-4 to TRBJ2-7, with 7 positions matching TRBD1. This CDR3 contains 14 residues. Losses at the gene ends were 1 base for V and 5 bases for J; bases not matched to a gene: 5. The CDR3 region has the DNA TGTGCCAGCAGTTTAGGGACAGGTGTAGACGAGCAGTACTTC. Protein: CASSLGTGVDEQYF.

The chain has TRBV20-1 and TRBJ2-7; D may correspond to TRBD1 or TRBD2 (5 bases each). CDR3 length: 11 residues. Per the germline V gene, CDR1 is DFQATT and CDR2 is SNEGSKA (reference sequence). V dropped 6 bases and J dropped 6 bases, with 12 bases sitting between them. This CDR3 reads CSALWGSEQYF. As DNA, the CDR3 is TGCAGTGCCTTATGGGGGAGCGAGCAGTACTTC.

This chain joins TRBV29-1 and TRBJ2-5, with D perhaps matching TRBD2 (5 bases). CDR3 size: 14 residues. Deletions cut 3 bases from V and 4 bases from J, with 15 bases between. CDR1 and CDR2 (germline): SQVTM, ANQGSEA. The CDR3 loop reads CSVDTLVIGETQYF. The DNA for the CDR3 is TGCAGCGTTGATACACTAGTAATCGGAGAGACCCAGTACTTC.

This clonotype was observed a single time. The chain links TRBV12-3 or TRBV12-4 to TRBJ2-7; D is perhaps TRBD2 (6 bases). V was shortened by 2 bases and J by 12 bases, with 14 bases between the two germline ends. This CDR3 is 12 amino acids long. CDR3 sequence (DNA): TGTGCCAGCAGTTTATGGTCGGGGACTCCGTACTTC. Its translation: CASSLWSGTPYF.

The rearrangement links TRBV5-1 to TRBJ1-6; D gene uncertain. The CDR3 length is 14 residues. The germline V and J ends were trimmed by 4 bases and 4 bases, with 9 bases remaining between them. Germline V gives CDR1 SGHRS, CDR2 YFSETQ. Here the CDR3 reads CASSQTEYNSPLHF. CDR3 DNA: TGCGCCAGCAGCCAGACCGAGTATAATTCACCCCTCCACTTT.

The chain combines TRBV27 with TRBJ2-7; 11 bases are a match to TRBD1. The CDR3 sequence is 17 residues long. The J segment lost 2 bases and the V segment lost 4 bases, leaving 10 bases of the junction unmatched. CDR1 MNHEY and CDR2 SMNVEV come from the germline V gene (reference sequence). The CDR3 spells CASSSDRGRVGAYEQYF. The CDR3 DNA reads as TGTGCCAGCAGTTCGGACAGGGGGCGCGTCGGGGCCTACGAGCAGTACTTC.

This chain links TRBV4-1 with TRBJ2-5; D is ambiguous. The CDR3 is 16 amino acids. The V gene lost 0 bases and the J gene lost 4 bases, with 15 bases spanning the gap. Germline CDR1 MGHRA, CDR2 YSYEKL. The CDR3 sequence: CASSQDGPRLRETQYF. In DNA, the CDR3 is TGCGCCAGCAGCCAAGATGGCCCCCGTTTGAGAGAGACCCAGTACTTC.

This chain uses TRBV4-3 with TRBJ1-2; D is uncertain. CDR3 length: 14 amino acids. Germline V lookup: CDR1 LGHNA, CDR2 YSLEER. V was shortened by 4 bases and J by 6 bases, with 15 bases between the two germline ends. CDR3 DNA sequence: TGCGCCAGCAGCCGAGGGCAGCTAGGCCATGGCTACACCTTC. Translated: CASSRGQLGHGYTF.

This clonotype was counted only a few times. The chain carries TRBV6-5 and TRBJ2-7; D call uncertain. V lost 6 bases, J lost 6 bases, and 12 bases lay in between. In germline, CDR1 is MNHEY, CDR2 SVGAGI. This CDR3 spans 12 amino acids. The CDR3 DNA reads as TGTGCCAGCAGCCCATATCCTGGCGAGCAGTACTTC. Translating gives CASSPYPGEQYF.

The chain combines TRBV3-1 with TRBJ1-2; D not certain. V was clipped by 4 bases and J by 8 bases, with 17 bases between them. Germline lookup yields CDR1 LGHDT and CDR2 YNNKEL (reference sequence). This CDR3 region has 14 residues. CDR3 protein: CASSPGFANGGYTF. CDR3 sequence (DNA): TGTGCCAGCAGCCCGGGATTCGCAAATGGGGGCTACACCTTC.

V usage is TRBV7-2 and J usage is TRBJ2-7; TRBD2 matches 7 bases. J lost 4 bases, V lost 7 bases, and 10 bases had no gene match. There are 14 residues in the CDR3. CDR1 is SGHTA, CDR2 FQGNSA, per germline. CDR3 DNA sequence: TGTGCCAGCACCATGCGGGCTAGCGGTTACGAGCAGTACTTC. Translated: CASTMRASGYEQYF.

V and J are TRBV2 and TRBJ1-5, with D possibly TRBD1 on 5 matching bases. From germline, CDR1 is SNHLY and CDR2 FYNNEI. This CDR3 is built from 15 residues. V dropped 1 base and J dropped 4 bases, with 11 bases sitting between them. The DNA for the CDR3 is TGTGCCAGCAGTGAAGAACAGACAGATAATCAGCCCCAGCATTTT. Its translation is CASSEEQTDNQPQHF.

This chain links TRBV5-1 with TRBJ1-1, with D uncertain. The CDR3 totals 15 residues. With 2 bases removed from V and 6 bases from J, the gap between germline ends came to 17 bases. Germline values: CDR1 SGHRS, CDR2 YFSETQ. This chain's CDR3 is CASSLSSGDTAEAFF. As DNA, the CDR3 is TGCGCCAGCAGCTTATCGTCCGGGGATACGGCTGAAGCTTTCTTT.

The CDR3 region is CASSSRQGGAKNIQYF. The CDR3 bases are TGTGCCAGCAGCTCCCGACAGGGAGGAGCCAAAAACATTCAGTACTTC. The V call is TRBV6-6, the J call TRBJ2-4; D possibly corresponds to TRBD1 (7 bases). The germline gives CDR1 MNHNY, CDR2 SVGAGI (reference sequence). The CDR3 covers 16 residues. Trimming cost V 6 bases and J 0 bases, with 15 bases left between them.

The chain joins TRBV11-2 to TRBJ1-1, with TRBD1 as a possible D gene (5 bases). This CDR3 has 14 amino acids. Trimming shortened V by 1 base and J by 6 bases, and 12 bases separated the two germline ends. CDR1 is SGHAT and CDR2 is FQNNGV in the germline V gene. In nucleotides, the CDR3 is TGTGCCAGCAGCTTAGTCCTAGGGACCGCTGAAGCTTTCTTT. It specifies CASSLVLGTAEAFF.

The V call is TRBV20-1, the J call TRBJ2-1; D tentatively reads TRBD1 or TRBD2 (6 bases each). V lost 2 bases and J lost 8, with 22 bases in between. Germline V gene data show CDR1 as DFQATT and CDR2 as SNEGSKA (reference sequence). The CDR3 consists of 16 residues. The CDR3 spells CSARKFAGGHEDEQFF. The DNA for the CDR3 is TGCAGTGCTAGAAAGTTTGCCGGGGGCCACGAAGATGAGCAGTTCTTC.

This clonotype was observed a few times. The chain recombines TRBV29-1 with TRBJ2-7; TRBD1 aligns across 7 bases. The V gene's germline CDR1 is SQVTM and CDR2 ANQGSEA. The CDR3 has 13 residues. With 3 bases clipped from V and 6 bases from J, the junction kept 8 bases outside the gene matches. This CDR3 is CSVDTTGSGEQYF. In DNA, the CDR3 is TGCAGCGTTGACACGACAGGGTCGGGCGAGCAGTACTTC.

The chain recombines TRBV3-1 with TRBJ2-2; 9 positions match TRBD1. Germline CDR1 and CDR2: LGHDT and YNNKEL (reference sequence). J lost 6 bases, V lost 5 bases, and 7 bases had no gene match. The CDR3 covers 15 residues. CDR3 bases: TGTGCCAGCAGCAGCCGGGACAGGGTGGCCGGGGAGCTGTTTTTT. Translating it yields CASSSRDRVAGELFF.

This clonotype came up once. The chain combines TRBV29-1 with TRBJ2-7; the D gene could be TRBD1 or TRBD2 (6 bases each). V shed 3 bases and J shed 2 bases, with 11 bases lying between them. The CDR3 spans 13 residues. Per the germline V gene, CDR1 is SQVTM and CDR2 is ANQGSEA. CDR3 coding DNA: TGCAGCGTTGACCCCGGGGGCCCCTACGAGCAGTACTTC. This encodes CSVDPGGPYEQYF.

The V gene is TRBV12-3 or TRBV12-4, the J gene TRBJ1-1, with 7 bases aligning to TRBD1. This CDR3 spans 13 amino acids. V shed 2 bases, J shed 8 bases, and the junction held 5 bases outside the gene matches. CDR3 in DNA: TGTGCCAGCAGTTTAATAGGCAGGGGGGAAGCTTTCTTT. This sequence encodes CASSLIGRGEAFF.

This clonotype came up a few times. The CDR3 sequence is CATSVDGGGTDTQYF. In DNA, the CDR3 is TGTGCCACCAGTGTAGACGGGGGGGGCACAGATACGCAGTATTTT. This chain connects TRBV24-1 to TRBJ2-3; 8 bases agree with TRBD2. Germline V gene sequence: CDR1 KGHDR, CDR2 SFDVKD. The CDR3 loop spans 15 amino acids. J was trimmed by 1 base and V by 5 bases; bases with no gene match: 4.

The chain uses TRBV30 and TRBJ1-1; no reliable D call. The V and J ends lost 3 bases and 4 bases respectively, with 12 bases between them. The germline V gene has CDR1 GTSNPN and CDR2 SVGIG (reference sequence). The CDR3 has 13 amino acids. CDR3 coding DNA: TGTGCCTGGAGGAAGAGTGGCGGCACTGAAGCTTTCTTT. This gives the protein CAWRKSGGTEAFF.

The chain links TRBV4-3 to TRBJ2-1; perhaps TRBD1 as D (5 bases). The V end was cut by 4 bases, the J end by 8 bases, with 12 bases between. The V gene's germline CDR1 is LGHNA and CDR2 YSLEER. The CDR3 runs 13 residues. The CDR3 DNA sequence: TGCGCCAGCAGCCTCGACAGTCAGTATGAGCAGTTCTTC. Residues: CASSLDSQYEQFF.

CDR3 loop: CASSEGLAYEQYF. CDR3 DNA: TGTGCCAGCAGCGAGGGACTAGCCTACGAGCAGTACTTC. This chain joins TRBV5-4 and TRBJ2-7; 8 bases agree with TRBD2. J lost 2 bases, V lost 4 bases, and 2 bases had no gene match. The CDR3 has 13 amino acids. CDR1 is SGHNT, CDR2 YYREEE, per germline (reference sequence).

The chain is built from TRBV5-4 and TRBJ2-7; D might be TRBD1 or TRBD2, each matching 6 bases. V was shortened by 4 bases and J by 3 bases, with 14 bases between the two germline ends. Germline loops: CDR1 SGHNT, CDR2 YYREEE (reference sequence). The CDR3 has 14 amino acids. In DNA form, the CDR3 reads TGTGCCAGCAGCCGTGGGGGGCTGGACTACGAGCAGTACTTC. Its translation: CASSRGGLDYEQYF.

This sequence joins TRBV20-1 and TRBJ1-1; D unresolved. The CDR3 totals 12 residues. Germline V lookup: CDR1 DFQATT, CDR2 SNEGSKA (reference sequence). Trimming took 3 bases from V and 4 from J, leaving 9 bases between them. The chain's CDR3 is CSASGEGTEAFF. The DNA of the CDR3 is TGCAGTGCTAGTGGGGAGGGCACTGAAGCTTTCTTT.

V is TRBV20-1 and J is TRBJ2-3; the D is unclear. V dropped 6 bases and J dropped 5 bases, with 15 bases sitting between them. The CDR3 totals 13 residues. Per the germline V gene, CDR1 is DFQATT and CDR2 is SNEGSKA (reference sequence). CDR3 protein: CSARNTLGDTQYF. The CDR3 region has the DNA TGCAGTGCCAGAAACACCCTCGGAGATACGCAGTATTTT.